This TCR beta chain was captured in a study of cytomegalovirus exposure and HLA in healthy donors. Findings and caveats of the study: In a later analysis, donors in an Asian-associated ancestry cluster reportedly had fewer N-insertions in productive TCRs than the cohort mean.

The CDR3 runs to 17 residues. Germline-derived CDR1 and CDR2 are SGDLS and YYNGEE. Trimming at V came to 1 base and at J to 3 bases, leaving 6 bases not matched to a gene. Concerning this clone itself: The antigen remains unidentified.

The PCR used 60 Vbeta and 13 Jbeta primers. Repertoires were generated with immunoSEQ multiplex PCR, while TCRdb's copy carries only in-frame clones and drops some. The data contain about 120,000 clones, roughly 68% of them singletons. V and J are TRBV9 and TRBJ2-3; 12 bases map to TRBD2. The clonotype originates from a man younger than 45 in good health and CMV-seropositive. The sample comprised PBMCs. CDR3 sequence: CASSVSLAGGLTDTQYF. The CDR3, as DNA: TGTGCCAGCAGCGTAAGTCTAGCGGGGGGGCTTACAGATACGCAGTATTTT.